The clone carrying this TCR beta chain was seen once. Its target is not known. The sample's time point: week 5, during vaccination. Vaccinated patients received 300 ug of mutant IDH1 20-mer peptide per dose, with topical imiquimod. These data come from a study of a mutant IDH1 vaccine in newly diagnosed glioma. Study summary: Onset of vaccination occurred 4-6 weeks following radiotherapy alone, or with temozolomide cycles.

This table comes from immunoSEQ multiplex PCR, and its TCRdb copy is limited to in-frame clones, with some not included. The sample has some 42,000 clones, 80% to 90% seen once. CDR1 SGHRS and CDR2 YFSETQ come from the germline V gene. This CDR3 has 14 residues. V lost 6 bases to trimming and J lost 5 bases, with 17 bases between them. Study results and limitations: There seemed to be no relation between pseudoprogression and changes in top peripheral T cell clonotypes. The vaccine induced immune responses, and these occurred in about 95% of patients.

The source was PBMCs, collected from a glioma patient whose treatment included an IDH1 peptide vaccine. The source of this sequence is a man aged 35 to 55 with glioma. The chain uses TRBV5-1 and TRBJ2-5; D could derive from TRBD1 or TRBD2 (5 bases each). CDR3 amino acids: CASTGTFSRETQYF. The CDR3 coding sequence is TGCGCCAGCACAGGGACGTTTAGTCGGGAGACCCAGTACTTC.